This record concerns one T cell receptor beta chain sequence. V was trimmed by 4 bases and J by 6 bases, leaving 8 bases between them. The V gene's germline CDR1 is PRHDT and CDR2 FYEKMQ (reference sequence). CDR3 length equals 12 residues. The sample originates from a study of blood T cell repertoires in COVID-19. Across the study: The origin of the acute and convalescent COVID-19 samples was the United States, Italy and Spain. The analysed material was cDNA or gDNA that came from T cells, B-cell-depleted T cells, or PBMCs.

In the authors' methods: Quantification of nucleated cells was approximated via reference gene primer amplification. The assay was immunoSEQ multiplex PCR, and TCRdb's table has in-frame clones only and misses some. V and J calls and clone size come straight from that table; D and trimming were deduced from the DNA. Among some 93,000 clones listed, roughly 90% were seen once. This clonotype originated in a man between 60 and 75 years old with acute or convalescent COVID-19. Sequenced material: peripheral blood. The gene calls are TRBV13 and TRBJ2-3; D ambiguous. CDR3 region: CASSSYMDTQYF. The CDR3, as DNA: TGTGCCAGCAGCTCATACATGGATACGCAGTATTTT.